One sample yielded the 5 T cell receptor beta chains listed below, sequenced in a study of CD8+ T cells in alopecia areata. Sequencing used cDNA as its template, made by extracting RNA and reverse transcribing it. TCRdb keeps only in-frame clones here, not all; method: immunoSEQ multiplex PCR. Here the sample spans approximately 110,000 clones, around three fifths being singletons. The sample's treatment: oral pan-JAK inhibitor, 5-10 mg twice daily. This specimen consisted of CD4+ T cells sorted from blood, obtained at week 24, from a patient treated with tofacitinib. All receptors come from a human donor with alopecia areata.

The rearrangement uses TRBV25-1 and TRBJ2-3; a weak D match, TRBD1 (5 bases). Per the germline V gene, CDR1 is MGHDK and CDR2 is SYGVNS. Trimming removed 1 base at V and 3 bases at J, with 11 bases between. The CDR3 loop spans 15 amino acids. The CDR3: CASSESQGGTDTQYF. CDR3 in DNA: TGTGCCAGCAGTGAATCCCAGGGTGGGACAGATACGCAGTATTTT.

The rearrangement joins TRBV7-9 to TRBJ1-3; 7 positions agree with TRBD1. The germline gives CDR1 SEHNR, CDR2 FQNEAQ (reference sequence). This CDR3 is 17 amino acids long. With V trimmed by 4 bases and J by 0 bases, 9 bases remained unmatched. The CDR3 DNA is TGTGCCAGCAGCTCCCACTTGGGACAGATCTCTGGAAACACCATATATTTT. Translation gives CASSSHLGQISGNTIYF. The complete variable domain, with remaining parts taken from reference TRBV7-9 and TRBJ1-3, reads DTGVSQNPRHKITKRGQNVTFRCDPISEHNRLYWYRQTLGQGPEFLTYFQNEAQLEKSRLLSDRFSAERPKGSFSTLEIQRTEQGDSAMYLCASSSHLGQISGNTIYFGEGSWLTVV.

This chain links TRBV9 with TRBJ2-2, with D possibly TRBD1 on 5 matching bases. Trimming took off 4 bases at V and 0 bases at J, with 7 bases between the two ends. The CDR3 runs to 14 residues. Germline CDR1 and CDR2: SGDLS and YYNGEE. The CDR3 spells CASSQTANTGELFF. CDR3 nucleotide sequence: TGTGCCAGCAGCCAGACAGCGAACACCGGGGAGCTGTTTTTT.

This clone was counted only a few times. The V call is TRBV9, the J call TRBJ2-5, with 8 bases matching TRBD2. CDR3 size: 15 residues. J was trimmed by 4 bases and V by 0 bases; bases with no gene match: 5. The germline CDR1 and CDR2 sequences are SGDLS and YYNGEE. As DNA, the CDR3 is TGTGCCAGCAGCGTAGGAGCGGGGGAAGGAGAGACCCAGTACTTC. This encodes CASSVGAGEGETQYF.

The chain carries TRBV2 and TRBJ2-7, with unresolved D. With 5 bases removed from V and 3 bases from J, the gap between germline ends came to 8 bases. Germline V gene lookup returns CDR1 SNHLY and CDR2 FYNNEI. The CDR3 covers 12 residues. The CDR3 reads CASSTAVYEQYF. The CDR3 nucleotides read TGTGCCAGCAGTACGGCTGTCTACGAGCAGTACTTC.